This entry lists 4 T cell receptor beta chains sequenced from one sample in a study of CD8 T cells in Susac syndrome. Reverse transcription of about 0.45 to 1 ug RNA was performed with random hexamers. One entry per CDR3 protein, called by TCRdb with MiXCR from the immunoSEQ multiplex PCR reads. The data contain 55,000 to 70,000 distinct CDR3 sequences, 95% of them singletons. The sample consisted of CD8+ T cells from PBMCs. Receptor source: a human donor in good health.

CDR3 protein: CASSIDRRAATGELFF. In nucleotides, the CDR3 is TGTGCCAGTAGTATAGATCGTCGCGCAGCTACCGGGGAGCTGTTTTTT. The chain is built from TRBV19 and TRBJ2-2; no firm D call. The V and J ends lost 0 bases and 5 bases respectively, with 13 bases between them. Germline loops: CDR1 LNHDA, CDR2 SQIVND (reference sequence). The CDR3 runs 16 residues.

This clonotype was recorded once. The chain employs TRBV28 and TRBJ2-7; the D gene is possibly TRBD2 (5 bases). The CDR3 has 13 residues. V gave up 2 bases and J gave up 7 bases, with 12 bases separating them. From germline, CDR1 is MDHEN and CDR2 SYDVKM. CDR3 sequence reads: CASSLGSPGEQYF. DNA of the CDR3: TGTGCCAGCAGTTTAGGGTCCCCGGGGGAGCAGTACTTC.

V gene TRBV9 combines with J gene TRBJ2-5, with 8 positions matching TRBD2. CDR3 length equals 18 residues. The J segment lost 0 bases and the V segment lost 0 bases, leaving 10 bases of the junction unmatched. Germline V lookup: CDR1 SGDLS, CDR2 YYNGEE. CDR3 in DNA: TGTGCCAGCAGCGTAGACGGGAGGGCGGACCGGTACCAAGAGACCCAGTACTTC. Amino acids: CASSVDGRADRYQETQYF.

The chain carries TRBV27 and TRBJ2-1; either TRBD1 or TRBD2 may fit D (5 bases each). Germline CDR1 MNHEY, CDR2 SMNVEV (reference sequence). Trimming stripped 4 bases from V and 3 bases from J, with 13 bases between. The CDR3 runs to 15 residues. DNA for the CDR3: TGTGCCAGCAGTTCGTCGGGGCCCCGCTACAATGAGCAGTTCTTC. Translation: CASSSSGPRYNEQFF.